Following are 20 T cell receptor beta chains from one sample sequenced in a study of STAT3 mutations in large granular lymphocyte leukemia. Points from the study as a whole: In T-cell large granular lymphocyte leukemia, about half of patients showed multiple immunodominant subclonotypes.

Profiled with immunoSEQ multiplex PCR; TCRdb holds only in-frame clones, not every one. The sample shows about 4,400 clones, less than 75% of them seen only once. The antigens these receptors bind are not known. The material sequenced was peripheral blood mononuclear cells. The receptors originated from a man aged 55 to 70 with T-cell large granular lymphocyte leukemia. Some clones in this sample may be carry-over from other donors' samples.

The genes are TRBV6-5 and TRBJ1-1; D remains unclear. Per the germline V gene, CDR1 is MNHEY and CDR2 is SVGAGI. This CDR3 has 14 residues. Between the trimmed V and J ends, which lost 4 bases and 11 bases, there was a span of 20 bases. The CDR3 here is CASSFLRRIDNAFF. The CDR3 bases are TGTGCCAGCAGTTTTCTCAGGAGAATTGATAACGCTTTCTTT.

The CDR3 DNA follows: TGTGCCAGCACGAGCAGGGATAGTGAAGCTTTCTTT. It codes for CASTSRDSEAFF. The chain couples TRBV6-6 to TRBJ1-1; D is perhaps TRBD1 (5 bases). V lost 7 bases to trimming and J lost 7 bases, with 13 bases between them. The V gene's germline CDR1 is MNHNY and CDR2 SVGAGI (reference sequence). CDR3 size: 12 residues.

The chain uses TRBV7-9 and TRBJ2-3; 8 bases map to TRBD1. The CDR3 has 16 residues. V shed 1 base, J shed 3 bases, and the junction held 6 bases outside the gene matches. Per germline, CDR1 SEHNR and CDR2 FQNEAQ (reference sequence). In nucleotides, the CDR3 is TGTGCCAGCAGCTTAGGCAGACAGGGGCCGACAGATACGCAGTATTTT. It specifies CASSLGRQGPTDTQYF.

This chain uses TRBV28 with TRBJ2-5; D is unclear. Per germline, CDR1 MDHEN and CDR2 SYDVKM. Trimming stripped 6 bases from V and 3 bases from J, with 17 bases between. This CDR3 has 15 residues. For the CDR3, the DNA is TGTGCCAGCAGCCACAACCGTGGCAGGAAAGAGACCCAGTACTTC. Translation gives CASSHNRGRKETQYF.

The chain couples TRBV6-5 to TRBJ2-7, with 7 bases aligning to TRBD1. This CDR3 is built from 14 residues. J was trimmed by 1 base and V by 4 bases; bases with no gene match: 4. The germline CDR1 and CDR2 sequences are MNHEY and SVGAGI. CDR3 bases: TGTGCCAGCAGTTCGGGCAGGGGGTCCTACGAGCAGTACTTC. This gives the protein CASSSGRGSYEQYF.

This clone showed up just a few times. J is TRBJ1-2 and V is TRBV10-3, with a possible D match to TRBD1 (5 bases). The CDR3 spans 13 residues. V lost 3 bases to trimming and J lost 6 bases, with 11 bases between them. Germline assignment: CDR1 ENHRY and CDR2 SYGVKD. Here the CDR3 reads CAISDRTYDGYTF. In nucleotides, the CDR3 is TGTGCCATCAGTGACAGGACATACGATGGCTACACCTTC.

This clone has a single count. This chain connects TRBV5-6 to TRBJ2-1; maybe TRBD2 (5 bases). Germline loops: CDR1 SGHDT, CDR2 YYEEEE. V was pared by 1 base and J by 1 base, with 12 bases between. The CDR3 loop spans 16 amino acids. CDR3 protein: CASSLQAVVSYNEQFF. The CDR3 DNA sequence: TGTGCCAGCAGCTTGCAAGCGGTTGTATCCTACAATGAGCAGTTCTTC.

By sample share, this clone is medium-sized. V is TRBV6-6 and J is TRBJ1-1, with D uncertain. Between the trimmed V and J ends, which lost 4 bases and 4 bases, there was a span of 4 bases. The CDR3 consists of 11 residues. Germline V CDR1 and CDR2: MNHNY, SVGAGI (reference sequence). The CDR3 here is CASSFGTEAFF. Here the CDR3 DNA reads TGTGCCAGCAGTTTTGGCACTGAAGCTTTCTTT.

The chain is built from TRBV29-1 and TRBJ2-7; TRBD1 matches at 11 bases. The CDR3 extends over 15 amino acids. Germline V lookup: CDR1 SQVTM, CDR2 ANQGSEA. Germline trimming cut 6 bases from V and 7 bases from J; bases unmatched to any gene: 14. The CDR3, as DNA: TGCAGCGTAGCGGGGCGTGGGACAGGGGGAGGTGAGCAGTACTTC. It encodes CSVAGRGTGGGEQYF.

The chain is built from TRBV5-6 and TRBJ2-1; D is uncertain. Germline values: CDR1 SGHDT, CDR2 YYEEEE. Trimming removed 1 base at V and 0 bases at J, with 8 bases between. The CDR3 has 15 amino acids. The CDR3 protein is CASSLLLNSYNEQFF. The CDR3 DNA is TGTGCCAGCAGCTTGTTACTGAACTCCTACAATGAGCAGTTCTTC. Looking up the rest from reference TRBV5-6 and TRBJ2-1 gives the full variable domain: DAGVTQSPTHLIKTRGQQVTLRCSPKSGHDTVSWYQQALGQGPQFIFQYYEEEERQRGNFPDRFSGHQFPNYSSELNVNALLLGDSALYLCASSLLLNSYNEQFFGPGTRLTVL.

This chain uses TRBV5-4 with TRBJ1-2; tentatively, D is TRBD1 (5 bases). The CDR3 has 16 residues. Trimming removed 0 bases at V and 3 bases at J, with 15 bases between. The germline CDR1 and CDR2 sequences are SGHNT and YYREEE (reference sequence). CDR3 in amino acids: CASSLDSVQGDYGYTF. CDR3 DNA sequence: TGTGCCAGCAGCTTGGACTCGGTGCAGGGTGACTATGGCTACACCTTC.

Relative to its sample, this clone is medium-sized. The chain has TRBV5-6 and TRBJ2-5, with no clear D. Germline V lookup: CDR1 SGHDT, CDR2 YYEEEE. The CDR3 contains 13 residues. Trimming shortened V by 0 bases and J by 1 base, and 4 bases separated the two germline ends. CDR3 in amino acids: CASSLGGQETQYF. CDR3 sequence (DNA): TGTGCCAGCAGCTTGGGAGGCCAAGAGACCCAGTACTTC.

In DNA form, the CDR3 reads TGTGCCTGGAGGGGTGGATCCACCCTTTCACCCCTCCACTTT. As protein: CAWRGGSTLSPLHF. The rearrangement joins TRBV30 to TRBJ1-6; D remains ambiguous. The length of the CDR3 is 14 residues. Germline CDR1 is GTSNPN and CDR2 is SVGIG (reference sequence). The germline V and J ends were trimmed by 3 bases and 9 bases, with 15 bases remaining between them.

The V and J genes are TRBV18 and TRBJ2-6; D not certain. The germline gives CDR1 KGHSH, CDR2 LQKENI. The ends were cut back, 5 bases at V and 0 bases at J, with 5 bases in the middle. This CDR3 has 14 residues. The CDR3 is CASSKLSGANVLTF. CDR3 DNA: TGTGCCAGCTCAAAGCTCTCTGGGGCCAACGTCCTGACTTTC.

The chain has TRBV7-9 and TRBJ2-7, with 8 bases lining up with TRBD1. Trimming at V came to 1 base and at J to 7 bases, leaving 9 bases not matched to a gene. CDR1 SEHNR and CDR2 FQNEAQ come from the germline V gene (reference sequence). There are 15 residues in the CDR3. The CDR3 is CASSLEGQGTTEQYF. CDR3 DNA: TGTGCCAGCAGCTTAGAAGGACAGGGAACCACGGAGCAGTACTTC.

The chain joins TRBV13 to TRBJ2-6; 7 bases align to TRBD2. Germline CDR1 and CDR2: PRHDT and FYEKMQ (reference sequence). V shed 5 bases and J 4 bases; nucleotides not matched to a gene: 2. The CDR3 consists of 14 residues. In DNA form, the CDR3 reads TGTGCCAGCAGCCGGGGGGAAGGGGCCAACGTCCTGACTTTC. It encodes CASSRGEGANVLTF.

The chain employs TRBV18 and TRBJ2-7, with D perhaps matching TRBD1 or TRBD2 (5 bases each). CDR1 and CDR2 from the germline V gene are KGHSH and LQKENI. The CDR3 is 15 residues long. Trimming removed 6 bases from V and 2 bases from J, with 17 bases in between. The CDR3 DNA is TGTGCCAGCTCCCTTCTAGAGGGGCCAGCCTACGAGCAGTACTTC. Translated: CASSLLEGPAYEQYF.

The V call is TRBV18, the J call TRBJ2-1; D is unclear. Germline CDR1 is KGHSH and CDR2 is LQKENI. There are 12 residues in the CDR3. V shed 2 bases and J shed 5 bases, with 4 bases lying between them. The CDR3 sequence: CASSPADNEQFF. DNA for the CDR3: TGTGCCAGCTCACCAGCCGACAATGAGCAGTTCTTC. The complete variable domain, with remaining parts taken from reference TRBV18 and TRBJ2-1, reads NAGVMQNPRHLVRRRGQEARLRCSPMKGHSHVYWYRQLPEEGLKFMVYLQKENIIDESGMPKERFSAEFPKEGPSILRIQQVVRGDSAAYFCASSPADNEQFFGPGTRLTVL.

The CDR3 is CASSLVGGTSGNTIYF. CDR3 in DNA: TGCGCCAGCAGCTTGGTTGGGGGAACCTCTGGAAACACCATATATTTT. The rearrangement joins TRBV5-1 to TRBJ1-3; D possibly corresponds to TRBD1 (5 bases). V dropped 0 bases and J dropped 0 bases, with 10 bases sitting between them. Germline V gene data show CDR1 as SGHRS and CDR2 as YFSETQ. The CDR3 sequence is 16 residues long.

The CDR3 nucleotides read TGTGCCAGCAGCAAGACTAGCGGGGGCCCGGGGACCCAGTACTTC. It codes for CASSKTSGGPGTQYF. The chain has TRBV7-2 and TRBJ2-5; TRBD2 aligns across 12 bases. The germline gives CDR1 SGHTA, CDR2 FQGNSA. J lost 7 bases, V lost 5 bases, and 8 bases had no gene match. This CDR3 contains 15 residues. Full variable domain (missing parts from reference TRBV7-2 and TRBJ2-5): GAGVSQSPSNKVTEKGKDVELRCDPISGHTALYWYRQSLGQGLEFLIYFQGNSAPDKSGLPSDRFSAERTGGSVSTLTIQRTQQEDSAVYLCASSKTSGGPGTQYFGPGTRLLVL.